The next 17 T cell receptor beta chains were all read from a single sample in a study of blood T cell repertoires in COVID-19. Libraries were prepared by immunoSEQ multiplex PCR; TCRdb keeps only in-frame clonotypes and omits some of them. Of 250,000 to 300,000 clones listed, 88% are singletons. What was sequenced was peripheral blood. The receptor set was obtained from a woman between 25 and 40 years old with acute or convalescent COVID-19.

This clone turned up a few times. The chain combines TRBV7-9 with TRBJ2-5; TRBD1 aligns across 9 bases. Germline V lookup: CDR1 SEHNR, CDR2 FQNEAQ (reference sequence). Trimming cost V 5 bases and J 7 bases; bases outside gene matches: 17. The CDR3 length is 17 residues. As DNA, the CDR3 is TGTGCCAGCAGCCCTCGGACAGGGGACTCCACCGCGGGGACCCAGTACTTC. Amino acids: CASSPRTGDSTAGTQYF.

The V call is TRBV10-3, the J call TRBJ2-3, with 8 bases fitting TRBD2. Germline V gene lookup returns CDR1 ENHRY and CDR2 SYGVKD. The V segment lost 8 bases and the J segment 4 bases; nucleotides outside the gene matches: 2. This CDR3 region has 12 residues. In nucleotides, the CDR3 is TGTGCCATCGCGGGGGGTCCAGATACGCAGTATTTT. It yields the protein CAIAGGPDTQYF.

V and J are TRBV2 and TRBJ2-1, with 9 bases lining up with TRBD2. This CDR3 comprises 16 residues. The germline CDR1 and CDR2 sequences are SNHLY and FYNNEI. V was pared by 6 bases and J by 1 base, with 7 bases of the junction left unmatched. Here the CDR3 DNA reads TGTGCCAGCAGGGTTACTAGCGGGCCTTCCTACAATGAGCAGTTCTTC. This sequence encodes CASRVTSGPSYNEQFF.

V gene TRBV11-2 combines with J gene TRBJ2-1; maybe TRBD2 (5 bases). The CDR3 runs to 12 residues. Per the germline V gene, CDR1 is SGHAT and CDR2 is FQNNGV. V lost 3 bases, J lost 15 bases, and 15 bases lay in between. CDR3 sequence (DNA): TGTGCCAGCAGCTTTCGACTGGGCGGGCCGTTCTTC. It codes for CASSFRLGGPFF.

This clone has just a few counts. V is TRBV5-4 and J is TRBJ2-5, with 7 nucleotides matching TRBD1. Germline loops: CDR1 SGHNT, CDR2 YYREEE (reference sequence). The CDR3 covers 13 residues. Trimming at V came to 4 bases and at J to 5 bases, leaving 5 bases not matched to a gene. CDR3 region: CASSVQGTETQYF. The CDR3 nucleotides read TGTGCCAGCAGCGTACAGGGGACGGAGACCCAGTACTTC.

The chain has TRBV4-3 and TRBJ1-4; D gene ambiguous. The CDR3 covers 16 residues. V shed 1 base and J shed 2 bases, with 11 bases lying between them. CDR1 and CDR2 from the germline V gene are LGHNA and YSLEER. CDR3 sequence: CASSQGRDFTNEKLFF. The CDR3 bases are TGCGCCAGCAGCCAAGGTCGGGATTTCACTAATGAAAAACTGTTTTTT.

The V gene is TRBV7-9, the J gene TRBJ1-5, with TRBD1 matching over 8 bases. The germline V gene encodes CDR1 SEHNR and CDR2 FQNEAQ (reference sequence). The CDR3 is 15 residues long. The V gene end was trimmed by 4 bases and the J gene end by 4 bases; junction bases not matched to a gene: 6. The DNA for the CDR3 is TGTGCCAGCAGCTCAGTGGACAGGGAGAATCAGCCCCAGCATTTT. It yields the protein CASSSVDRENQPQHF.

This sequence joins TRBV30 and TRBJ1-2; tentative D call: TRBD1 (6 bases). This CDR3 is 11 amino acids long. Per the germline V gene, CDR1 is GTSNPN and CDR2 is SVGIG (reference sequence). The CDR3 bases are TGTGCGCGGAGTGGGGGGCTTGGCTACACCTTC. This sequence encodes CARSGGLGYTF.

The gene calls are TRBV5-4 and TRBJ2-5; TRBD2 matches 10 bases. V shed 4 bases, J shed 0 bases, and the junction held 3 bases outside the gene matches. The germline V gene encodes CDR1 SGHNT and CDR2 YYREEE (reference sequence). The CDR3 contains 15 residues. The DNA of the CDR3 is TGTGCCAGCAGCCAAGCGGGGGGGTACCAAGAGACCCAGTACTTC. This codes for CASSQAGGYQETQYF.

The chain joins TRBV7-2 to TRBJ2-2, with D possibly matching TRBD1 (6 bases). This CDR3 has 15 amino acids. V was clipped by 5 bases and J by 3 bases, with 13 bases between them. Germline CDR1 SGHTA, CDR2 FQGNSA. The CDR3 DNA follows: TGTGCCAGCAGCACGATGGACAGTCACACCGGGGAGCTGTTTTTT. This translates into CASSTMDSHTGELFF.

This clone showed up just a few times. The J gene is TRBJ1-2, the V gene TRBV5-4; no clear D gene. Trimming removed 10 bases from V and 1 base from J, with 20 bases in between. There are 15 residues in the CDR3. Germline V lookup: CDR1 SGHNT, CDR2 YYREEE (reference sequence). CDR3 nucleotide sequence: TGTGCCGGATCATCAATAACGGGAAGTAACTATGGCTACACCTTC. As protein: CAGSSITGSNYGYTF.

The CDR3 here is CASSPGRVDEQFF. CDR3 nucleotide sequence: TGTGCCAGCTCACCGGGCAGGGTCGATGAGCAGTTCTTC. The rearrangement joins TRBV18 to TRBJ2-1, with D maybe TRBD1 (5 bases). Trimming shortened V by 3 bases and J by 8 bases, and 11 bases separated the two germline ends. The V gene's germline CDR1 is KGHSH and CDR2 LQKENI. There are 13 residues in the CDR3.

V gene TRBV2 combines with J gene TRBJ2-7; 7 nucleotides agree with TRBD2. The V and J ends lost 4 bases and 4 bases, in that order; junction bases with no gene match: 1. The length of the CDR3 is 12 residues. Germline V gene data show CDR1 as SNHLY and CDR2 as FYNNEI. This CDR3 is CASSVSGYEQYF. The CDR3 coding sequence is TGTGCCAGCAGTGTTAGCGGGTACGAGCAGTACTTC.

V is TRBV9 and J is TRBJ1-6; 7 bases fit TRBD1. V trimming: 3 bases; J trimming: 9 bases; junction bases outside the gene matches: 6. The germline gives CDR1 SGDLS, CDR2 YYNGEE. The CDR3 totals 14 residues. The CDR3 loop reads CASSATGVGSPLHF. The CDR3 DNA sequence: TGTGCCAGCAGCGCAACAGGGGTTGGTTCACCCCTCCACTTT.

The V call is TRBV5-5, the J call TRBJ2-7; D not resolved. The CDR3 length is 11 residues. Germline lookup yields CDR1 SGHKS and CDR2 YYEKEE (reference sequence). V was pared by 3 bases and J by 4 bases, with 5 bases between. The DNA of the CDR3 is TGTGCCAGCAGCTCACTGTACGAGCAGTACTTC. It translates to CASSSLYEQYF.

The rearrangement uses TRBV3-1 (or the pseudogene TRBV3-2) and TRBJ1-4; TRBD1 matches 8 bases. Germline V gene sequence: CDR1 LGHDT, CDR2 YNNKEL (reference sequence). The ends lost 2 bases at V and 3 bases at J; junction bases unmatched: 5. The CDR3 has 16 amino acids. The DNA for the CDR3 is TGTGCCAGCAGCCAACTTGGGGACAGGTCTAATGAAAAACTGTTTTTT. Its translation is CASSQLGDRSNEKLFF.

The chain recombines TRBV7-2 with TRBJ2-7; D gene uncertain. This CDR3 spans 14 amino acids. Trimming left V 1 base short and J 2 bases short, with 9 bases between. Germline-derived CDR1 and CDR2 are SGHTA and FQGNSA. This chain's CDR3 is CASSLVRATYEQYF. CDR3 nucleotide sequence: TGTGCCAGCAGCTTAGTACGAGCAACCTACGAGCAGTACTTC.